The T cell receptor (beta chain) described here comes from a study of OX40 agonist ivuxolimab in advanced cancers. Germline-derived CDR1 and CDR2 are LNHNV and YYDKDF (reference sequence). The CDR3 contains 15 residues. The ends were cut back, 3 bases at V and 7 bases at J, with 16 bases in the middle. The repertoire was sequenced with immunoSEQ multiplex PCR; TCRdb's copy has only in-frame clones and lacks some. The data hold 60,000 to 85,000 clones, with over 70% observed a single time. The TCR was taken from an adult with an advanced solid tumor such as melanoma, head and neck, liver or kidney cancer. Sequencing used CD4+ or CD8+ T cells sorted from blood, obtained in a trial of the OX40 agonist ivuxolimab. The chain carries TRBV15 and TRBJ2-1, with D perhaps TRBD1 or TRBD2 (5 bases each). CDR3 loop: CATSSHLTNRNEQFF. CDR3 nucleotide sequence: TGTGCCACCAGCAGCCACTTGACTAACAGGAATGAGCAGTTCTTC. The whole variable domain, remainder taken from reference TRBV15 and TRBJ2-1, is DAMVIQNPRYQVTQFGKPVTLSCSQTLNHNVMYWYQQKSSQAPKLLFHYYDKDFNNEADTPDNFQSRRPNTSFCFLDIRSPGLGDTAMYLCATSSHLTNRNEQFFGPGTRLTVL.